A selection of T cell receptor beta chains follows, all from one sample in a study of shared clonotypes between healthy human individuals. Sequenced by immunoSEQ multiplex PCR; TCRdb stores in-frame clones only, minus some. The table lists around 2,000,000 clones, roughly 94% of them singletons. Specimen: naive CD4+ T cells sorted from blood. Every receptor here comes from a man younger than 30 in good health. Each CDR3 is given with its conserved first and last residue. A D gene is named only where the DNA matches it firmly. Size tells how often a clone was seen (once, few, many) or the class of an expanded clone, and some rows leave it out.

abundance	v_gene	j_gene	d_gene	CDR3nt	CDR3aa
.	TRBV19	TRBJ1-5	TRBD1	TGTGCCAGTTCCGACACAGGGGAAGGGCATCAGCCCCAGCATTTT	CASSDTGEGHQPQHF
.	TRBV7-6	TRBJ2-7	TRBD2	TGTGCCAGCAGCCCCCTCCCGACCGGGACTAGCGGGAGAAGGGGCCACGAGCAGTACTTC	CASSPLPTGTSGRRGHEQYF
.	TRBV19	TRBJ1-4	TRBD1	TGTGCCACCACGGACAGGGGGGAGGAAAAACTGTTTTTT	CATTDRGEEKLFF
.	TRBV19	TRBJ2-3	.	TGTGCCAGTAGTATAGGGGATCAGAGAGATACGCAGTATTTT	CASSIGDQRDTQYF
.	TRBV4-3	TRBJ2-7	TRBD1	TGCGCCAGCAGCCAAGATCTTACTGGTGATCGGACAGGGATTTACGAGCAGTACTTC	CASSQDLTGDRTGIYEQYF
.	TRBV5-1	TRBJ1-4	.	TGCGCCAGCAGCTTGTCTGGGTCAACTAATGAAAAACTGTTTTTT	CASSLSGSTNEKLFF
.	TRBV7-3	TRBJ2-3	TRBD1	TGTGCCAGCAGCTTAACGTCAACAGGGGATAATACGCAGTATTTT	CASSLTSTGDNTQYF
.	TRBV30	TRBJ1-5	TRBD1	TGTGCCTGGAGTCGTCGGGGACAGATAAATCAGCCCCAGCATTTT	CAWSRRGQINQPQHF
once	TRBV10-1	TRBJ2-2	TRBD1	TGCGCCAGCAGTCGGGACAGGGCCGTCGCGGGCGGGGAGCTGTTTTTT	CASSRDRAVAGGELFF
.	TRBV21-1	TRBJ2-6	.	TGTGCCAGCAGCAAAGGGAGCTCTGGGGCCAACGTCCTGACTTTC	CASSKGSSGANVLTF
once	TRBV19	TRBJ2-4	TRBD1	TGTGCCAGTAGTATAGGGACAGGGGGCTCCAAAAACATTCAGTACTTC	CASSIGTGGSKNIQYF
.	TRBV9	TRBJ2-7	TRBD2	TGCGCCAGCAGCTTCAGGAGCGGGAGAAACAACGAGCAGTACTTC	CASSFRSGRNNEQYF
.	TRBV5-6	TRBJ2-2	TRBD1	TGTGCCAGCAGCTTGCGACAGGGGGCGTTGGGCACCGGGGAGCTGTTTTTT	CASSLRQGALGTGELFF
.	TRBV27	TRBJ2-5	TRBD2	TGTGCCAGCAGTTTATCTAACAAAGGGAAACTAGCGGGAGGTGAGACCCAGTACTTC	CASSLSNKGKLAGGETQYF
.	TRBV28	TRBJ2-2	.	TGTGCCAGCAGTTTCTCTAGACAGACGAACACCGGGGAGCTGTTTTTT	CASSFSRQTNTGELFF
.	TRBV6-1	TRBJ2-7	.	TGTGCCAGCAGAGAGGCCGAACAGCGCTCCTACGAGCAGTACTTC	CASREAEQRSYEQYF
.	TRBV7-6	TRBJ1-1	.	TGTGCCAGCAGCTCCCTCCTTCCCCACACTGAAGCTTTCTTT	CASSSLLPHTEAFF
.	TRBV5-1	TRBJ2-7	.	TGCGCCAGCAGCCCAGGGGACGGACCCTACGAGCAGTACTTC	CASSPGDGPYEQYF
once	TRBV7-9	TRBJ1-1	.	TGTGCCAGCCGCTCGGGAGGCCTGAACACTGAAGCTTTCTTC	CASRSGGLNTEAFF
once	TRBV6-5	TRBJ2-1	TRBD2	TGTGCCAGCAGTTTAGAAGGGACTAGCGGGTACAATGAGCAGTTCTTC	CASSLEGTSGYNEQFF
.	TRBV9	TRBJ2-7	.	TGTGCCAGCAGCGTAGAATCTAGCCACACCTACGAGCAGTACTTC	CASSVESSHTYEQYF
.	TRBV7-6	TRBJ2-3	.	TGTGCCAGCAGCTTATTCGAGTTGGAGGGTGCCTCAGATACGCAGTATTTT	CASSLFELEGASDTQYF
.	TRBV7-9	TRBJ2-3	.	TGTGCCAGCAGCTTAATGAGGCTGGCGCAGTATTTT	CASSLMRLAQYF
.	TRBV19	TRBJ1-6	.	TGTGCCAGTAGTTCATCATGGGGGGCTGATTCACCCCTCCACTTT	CASSSSWGADSPLHF
.	TRBV5-4	TRBJ2-3	TRBD2	TGTGCCAGCAGTGAGACTAGCGGCAGCACAGATACGCAGTATTTT	CASSETSGSTDTQYF
.	TRBV5-4	TRBJ1-4	.	TGTGCCAGCAGCTCGCAGGGCTTGGGTAATGAAAAACTGTTTTTT	CASSSQGLGNEKLFF
.	TRBV2	TRBJ1-2	TRBD1	TGTGCCAGCAGTGGCCCGGGACAGGCGACCTATGGCTACACCTTC	CASSGPGQATYGYTF
.	TRBV10-3	TRBJ1-2	TRBD1	TGTGCCATCAGTGGGGACAGGGGAAATGGCTACACCTTC	CAISGDRGNGYTF
.	TRBV6-4	TRBJ2-6	.	TGTGCCACCCCCGGGTTTCGAAGAAGCTCTGGGGCCAACGTCCTGACTTTC	CATPGFRRSSGANVLTF